This TCR beta chain was recovered during a study of identical twins. TCRdb itself ran the 5' RACE reads through MiXCR, one entry per CDR3 protein. Seen here are a few hundred thousand distinct CDR3 sequences, roughly 20% observed once, and the top ten hold 10% to 15%. CDR3 length equals 14 residues. Germline CDR1 SGHRS, CDR2 YFSETQ. Losses at the gene ends were 4 bases for V and 7 bases for J; bases not matched to a gene: 7. The chain combines TRBV5-1 with TRBJ2-2; 7 nucleotides align to TRBD1. The receptor comes from a man over 45 in good health. Material: naive T cells sorted from blood. In DNA, the CDR3 is TGCGCCAGCAGCCCAACAGGGGATGGCGGGGAGCTGTTTTTT. Translated: CASSPTGDGGELFF.